The 20 T cell receptor beta chains below all came from one sample that was sequenced in a study of CD8 T cells in ankylosing spondylitis. A single record per CDR3 protein comes from TCRdb applying MiXCR to the 5' RACE reads. The sample includes about 310,000 distinct CDR3 sequences, 20% of them seen just once. The sample consisted of blood, either unsorted or a sorted T cell fraction (not recorded which). These receptor sequences come from a female donor with ankylosing spondylitis or in good health (not recorded which).

This clonotype was counted ten times or more. V is TRBV12-3 or TRBV12-4 and J is TRBJ1-2, with D tentatively TRBD1 (5 bases). V lost 7 bases and J lost 8, with 17 bases in between. The CDR3 runs 13 residues. Here the CDR3 DNA reads TGTGCCAGCAACTTGAAGCAGGGAGGAGGCTACACCTTC. As protein: CASNLKQGGGYTF.

The rearrangement joins TRBV13 to TRBJ1-6; tentatively, D is TRBD1 (5 bases). The CDR3 covers 17 residues. V was cut by 5 bases and J by 13 bases, with 27 bases left in between. Germline CDR1 is PRHDT and CDR2 is FYEKMQ (reference sequence). CDR3 coding DNA: TGTGCCAGCAGCCAGAAATGGCGTCAGGGTGGAGGCCACCCCCTCCACTTT. Translating it yields CASSQKWRQGGGHPLHF.

V and J are TRBV20-1 and TRBJ2-1; the D is unclear. The germline V gene encodes CDR1 DFQATT and CDR2 SNEGSKA (reference sequence). Trimming removed 3 bases from V and 8 bases from J, with 11 bases in between. The CDR3 runs to 12 residues. Written as DNA, the CDR3 is TGCAGTGCTAGCGTTCTGACGGATGAGCAGTTCTTC. This codes for CSASVLTDEQFF.

This clonotype was found a few times. This sequence joins TRBV9 and TRBJ2-1, with D possibly matching TRBD2 (6 bases). Germline-derived CDR1 and CDR2 are SGDLS and YYNGEE. V was clipped by 6 bases and J by 4 bases, with 14 bases between them. The length of the CDR3 is 14 residues. DNA for the CDR3: TGTGCCAGCACCCCCGGGGGACGTTACAATGAGCAGTTCTTC. Protein product: CASTPGGRYNEQFF.

The rearrangement joins TRBV18 to TRBJ2-5; D unclear. From germline, CDR1 is KGHSH and CDR2 LQKENI. The V end was cut by 2 bases, the J end by 5 bases, with 6 bases between. The CDR3 loop spans 12 amino acids. The CDR3, as DNA: TGTGCCAGCTCACCAGGGTACGAGACCCAGTACTTC. Translated, it gives CASSPGYETQYF. Full variable domain (rest looked up from reference TRBV18 and TRBJ2-5): NAGVMQNPRHLVRRRGQEARLRCSPMKGHSHVYWYRQLPEEGLKFMVYLQKENIIDESGMPKERFSAEFPKEGPSILRIQQVVRGDSAAYFCASSPGYETQYFGPGTRLLVL.

This clonotype appeared many times. J is TRBJ1-1 and V is TRBV11-2; no clear D gene. V lost 3 bases and J lost 10, with 15 bases in between. The CDR3 loop spans 13 amino acids. CDR1 is SGHAT and CDR2 is FQNNGV in the germline V gene. The CDR3 DNA reads TGTGCCAGCAGCTTGGCTGAGGCCCCGGGAGCTTTCTTT. Protein sequence: CASSLAEAPGAFF.

In the case of this clonotype: This could be a read error, since a much larger clone is one nucleotide away. This sequence joins TRBV20-1 and TRBJ2-1; D is uncertain. The CDR3 has 14 residues. CDR1 and CDR2 (germline): DFQATT, SNEGSKA (reference sequence). CDR3 residues: CSASDSWGMNEQLF. The CDR3 nucleotides read TGCAGTGCTAGCGATTCCTGGGGTATGAATGAGCAGCTCTTC.

This clonotype has a handful of counts. This chain links TRBV10-1 with TRBJ2-4; D remains unclear. V shed 0 bases and J shed 0 bases, with 9 bases lying between them. This CDR3 comprises 16 residues. Germline V gene lookup returns CDR1 WNHNN and CDR2 SYGVQD (reference sequence). CDR3 sequence: CASSESIGLAKNIQYF. CDR3 nucleotide sequence: TGCGCCAGCAGTGAGTCTATAGGGTTAGCCAAAAACATTCAGTACTTC.

This rearrangement joins TRBV5-5 to TRBJ2-7, with TRBD2 identical over 9 bases. This CDR3 spans 16 amino acids. With V trimmed by 0 bases and J by 2 bases, 6 bases remained unmatched. Germline V gene data show CDR1 as SGHKS and CDR2 as YYEKEE (reference sequence). The CDR3 reads CASSLAEAGGTYEQYF. The CDR3 region has the DNA TGTGCCAGCAGCTTGGCGGAGGCGGGAGGGACCTACGAGCAGTACTTC. Drawing the rest from reference TRBV5-5 and TRBJ2-7, the complete variable domain is DAGVTQSPTHLIKTRGQQVTLRCSPISGHKSVSWYQQVLGQGPQFIFQYYEKEERGRGNFPDRFSARQFPNYSSELNVNALLLGDSALYLCASSLAEAGGTYEQYFGPGTRLTVT.

This CDR3 reads CASSPRGPLNTGELFF. CDR3 in DNA: TGTGCCAGCAGTCCCCGGGGGCCTTTGAACACCGGGGAGCTGTTTTTT. The gene calls are TRBV6-2 or TRBV6-3 and TRBJ2-2; D may correspond to TRBD1 or TRBD2 (6 bases each). Germline CDR1 is MNHEY and CDR2 is SVGEGT. The CDR3 is 16 residues long. V lost 5 bases and J lost 1, with 14 bases in between.

This clonotype was seen only a few times. The V call is TRBV4-3, the J call TRBJ2-2, with D tentatively TRBD1 (5 bases). The germline V gene has CDR1 LGHNA and CDR2 YSLEER. The V end lost 0 bases, the J end lost 4 bases, and 15 bases lay between the germline ends. This CDR3 is built from 17 residues. The CDR3 nucleotides read TGCGCCAGCAGCCAAGAGTTACGACAGTGGGGCACCGGGGAGCTGTTTTTT. Protein product: CASSQELRQWGTGELFF.

This chain connects TRBV20-1 to TRBJ2-1, with 12 nucleotides matching TRBD2. With 8 bases clipped from V and 2 bases from J, the junction kept 7 bases outside the gene matches. This CDR3 has 15 residues. CDR1 and CDR2 (germline): DFQATT, SNEGSKA (reference sequence). The CDR3 loop reads CSLRLAGVPYNEQFF. CDR3 nucleotides: TGCAGTCTTAGACTAGCGGGAGTCCCCTACAATGAGCAGTTCTTC.

This clonotype came up many times. The CDR3, as DNA: TGCAGCGTTTTGGAGCGAGACTACGAGCAGTACTTC. Protein sequence: CSVLERDYEQYF. The chain couples TRBV29-1 to TRBJ2-7, with D uncertain. Per the germline V gene, CDR1 is SQVTM and CDR2 is ANQGSEA. This CDR3 has 12 residues. V shed 5 bases and J shed 3 bases, with 11 bases lying between them.

This clonotype was seen at least ten times. The chain joins TRBV10-3 to TRBJ1-5; no firm D call. With 8 bases removed from V and 5 bases from J, the gap between germline ends came to 13 bases. The length of the CDR3 is 13 residues. Germline assignment: CDR1 ENHRY and CDR2 SYGVKD. The CDR3 region has the DNA TGTGCCATCGGACCCGAGGCGGATCAGCCCCAGCATTTT. This sequence encodes CAIGPEADQPQHF.

This clonotype was observed a handful of times. This chain uses TRBV20-1 with TRBJ2-1; no clear D gene. Trimming removed 0 bases from V and 5 bases from J, with 14 bases in between. The CDR3 is made up of 15 amino acids. CDR1 and CDR2 from the germline V gene are DFQATT and SNEGSKA (reference sequence). The CDR3 DNA sequence: TGCAGTGCTAGAGATCGCGGCAGGCGGAACAATGAGCAGTTCTTC. The encoded protein is CSARDRGRRNNEQFF.

This clonotype was recorded a few times. The chain has TRBV20-1 and TRBJ1-1, with 10 bases fitting TRBD1. In germline, CDR1 is DFQATT, CDR2 SNEGSKA (reference sequence). This CDR3 region has 16 residues. V trimming: 6 bases; J trimming: 3 bases; junction bases outside the gene matches: 13. The CDR3 DNA sequence: TGCAGTGCCGAAGGGACAGGGGCTTTCCCCGACACTGAAGCTTTCTTT. Translated, it gives CSAEGTGAFPDTEAFF.

This clonotype was picked up a small number of times. The chain employs TRBV25-1 and TRBJ1-6; 11 nucleotides agree with TRBD1. The CDR3 is 14 residues long. V dropped 6 bases and J dropped 10; count of bases not matched to a gene: 5. CDR1 MGHDK and CDR2 SYGVNS come from the germline V gene. The CDR3 DNA sequence: TGTGCCAGCAGGGACAGGGGGCAGGACTCACCCCTCCACTTT. It yields the protein CASRDRGQDSPLHF.

This clonotype was counted between two and nine times. The chain recombines TRBV12-3 or TRBV12-4 with TRBJ2-2; 7 bases are a match to TRBD2. J was trimmed by 4 bases and V by 1 base; bases with no gene match: 6. The CDR3 extends over 16 amino acids. CDR3 nucleotides: TGTGCCAGCAGTTTAGTATTCGGGGGGTCCACCGGGGAGCTGTTTTTT. This translates into CASSLVFGGSTGELFF.

The chain is built from TRBV29-1 and TRBJ2-3; D uncertain. CDR3 size: 16 residues. CDR1 and CDR2 from the germline V gene are SQVTM and ANQGSEA. The V and J ends lost 3 bases and 4 bases respectively, with 20 bases between them. This chain's CDR3 is CSVDGYFGLPADTQYF. The CDR3 coding sequence is TGCAGCGTTGACGGATACTTCGGCTTGCCTGCAGATACGCAGTATTTT.

This clonotype was counted at least ten times. The chain carries TRBV7-9 and TRBJ1-4, with a possible D match to TRBD1 (5 bases). Germline V lookup: CDR1 SEHNR, CDR2 FQNEAQ (reference sequence). Trimming shortened V by 5 bases and J by 12 bases, and 25 bases separated the two germline ends. The CDR3 covers 16 residues. DNA for the CDR3: TGTGCCAGCAGCGGAACGAGGGACTCCTTTACGGGGGAACTGTTTTTT. Translated, it gives CASSGTRDSFTGELFF.